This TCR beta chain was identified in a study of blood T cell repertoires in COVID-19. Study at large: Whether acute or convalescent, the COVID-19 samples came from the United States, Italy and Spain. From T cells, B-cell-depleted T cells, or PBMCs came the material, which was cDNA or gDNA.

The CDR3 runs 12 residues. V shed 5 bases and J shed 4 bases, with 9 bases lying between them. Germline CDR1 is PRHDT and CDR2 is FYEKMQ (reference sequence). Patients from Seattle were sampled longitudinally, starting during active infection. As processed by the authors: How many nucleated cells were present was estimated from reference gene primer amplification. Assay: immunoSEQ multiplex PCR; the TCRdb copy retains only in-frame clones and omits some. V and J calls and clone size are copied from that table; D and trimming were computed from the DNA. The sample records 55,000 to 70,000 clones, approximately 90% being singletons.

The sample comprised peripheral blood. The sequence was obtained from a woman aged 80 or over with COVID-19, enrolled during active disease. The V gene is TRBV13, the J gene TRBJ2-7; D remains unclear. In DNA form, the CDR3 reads TGTGCCAGCAGCCCAGGAAGTTACGAGCAGTACTTC. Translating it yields CASSPGSYEQYF.